The entry that follows covers one T cell receptor beta chain sequence. The same CDR3 is also encoded by other DNA sequences in this sample. This sample was taken from a study of cytomegalovirus exposure and HLA in healthy donors. PCR used 60 Vbeta primers and 13 Jbeta primers. The method was immunoSEQ multiplex PCR; TCRdb's version includes in-frame clones alone and lacks a portion of them. The table counts almost 45,000 clones; about 8% lies in the top ten. The germline V gene encodes CDR1 SQVTM and CDR2 ANQGSEA. CDR3 size: 14 residues. With 6 bases clipped from V and 0 bases from J, the junction kept 7 bases outside the gene matches.

The receptor comes from a male donor in good health and CMV-seronegative. The chain combines TRBV29-1 with TRBJ1-2; 7 bases match TRBD1. Sequencing was performed on PBMCs. The CDR3 sequence: CSVVSGTANYGYTF. The CDR3 DNA follows: TGCAGCGTCGTGTCCGGGACAGCTAACTATGGCTACACCTTC.